The 13 T cell receptor beta chains in this list originate from one sample, sequenced in a study of T cell repertoires in cytomegalovirus infection. Each CDR3 protein is one row after TCRdb ran MiXCR on the reads. The sample consists of about 260,000 distinct CDR3 sequences, roughly 13% of them appearing once. Sequencing was carried out using PBMCs. Every receptor here comes from a human donor in good health (CMV status not recorded). Some clones in this sample may be carry-over from other donors' samples.

This clonotype was counted many times. The rearrangement links TRBV28 to TRBJ2-1; 11 bases line up with TRBD2. The V and J ends lost 5 bases and 7 bases, in that order; junction bases with no gene match: 7. The CDR3 consists of 15 residues. Looked up from germline, CDR1 is MDHEN and CDR2 is SYDVKM. Here the CDR3 DNA reads TGTGCCAGCAGTGAAATAGCGGGAGGGCGAAATGAGCAGTTCTTC. This translates into CASSEIAGGRNEQFF.

This clonotype was seen ten or more times. The gene calls are TRBV3-1 and TRBJ2-5, with 9 nucleotides matching TRBD1. The V gene end was trimmed by 4 bases and the J gene end by 3 bases; junction bases not matched to a gene: 3. Germline V lookup: CDR1 LGHDT, CDR2 YNNKEL (reference sequence). The CDR3 totals 14 residues. The CDR3 sequence: CASSLGTGKETQYF. The DNA for the CDR3 is TGTGCCAGCAGCCTCGGGACAGGGAAAGAGACCCAGTACTTC.

The chain couples TRBV5-4 to TRBJ2-1; 7 positions agree with TRBD1. CDR1 is SGHNT and CDR2 is YYREEE in the germline V gene (reference sequence). CDR3 length: 14 amino acids. J was trimmed by 4 bases and V by 3 bases; bases with no gene match: 4. DNA of the CDR3: TGTGCCAGCAGCTCGGGGACAGTTTACAATGAGCAGTTCTTC. It is translated as CASSSGTVYNEQFF.

In this sample, this clonotype turned up a few times. The V call is TRBV19, the J call TRBJ2-1; 8 bases map to TRBD1. With V trimmed by 10 bases and J by 5 bases, 7 bases remained unmatched. The germline V gene has CDR1 LNHDA and CDR2 SQIVND (reference sequence). CDR3 length: 13 amino acids. In nucleotides, the CDR3 is TGTGCCACAGTAAGGACAGGGAACAATGAGCAGTTCTTC. The encoded protein is CATVRTGNNEQFF.

The table lists this clonotype with a few counts. The CDR3 protein is CASSSHKAAQYF. CDR3 nucleotide sequence: TGTGCCAGCAGTTCCCACAAAGCAGCGCAGTATTTT. The chain couples TRBV6-5 to TRBJ2-3; D is undetermined. This CDR3 is 12 amino acids long. Germline values: CDR1 MNHEY, CDR2 SVGAGI. Trimming left V 4 bases short and J 10 bases short, with 12 bases between.

This clonotype was observed a few times. This chain joins TRBV2 and TRBJ2-7, with D perhaps TRBD1 (6 bases). Germline values: CDR1 SNHLY, CDR2 FYNNEI. The V end lost 5 bases, the J end lost 1 base, and 12 bases lay between the germline ends. The CDR3 is made up of 14 amino acids. CDR3 DNA sequence: TGTGCCAGCAGTCTAGGGACATGGTCCTACGAGCAGTACTTC. Translation gives CASSLGTWSYEQYF.

This clonotype occurred a few times. This rearrangement joins TRBV28 to TRBJ1-4; 9 positions match TRBD1. Unmatched junction bases numbered 9, after V lost 5 bases and J lost 8 bases. The CDR3 covers 15 residues. Germline CDR1 MDHEN, CDR2 SYDVKM. The CDR3 DNA reads TGTGCCAGCAGTAGAGCGGGACAGGGAAAAGAAAAACTGTTTTTT. Translating gives CASSRAGQGKEKLFF.

In this sample, this clonotype turned up many times. This rearrangement joins TRBV7-2 to TRBJ1-5; perhaps TRBD1 as D (5 bases). CDR3 size: 15 residues. Trimming stripped 3 bases from V and 3 bases from J, with 12 bases between. Germline V gene data show CDR1 as SGHTA and CDR2 as FQGNSA. The CDR3 is CASSFYGTDNQPQHF. CDR3 in DNA: TGTGCCAGCAGCTTCTATGGGACCGACAATCAGCCCCAGCATTTT.

This clonotype was found a few times. This chain links TRBV6-2 or TRBV6-3 with TRBJ2-5, with no clear D. Germline lookup yields CDR1 MNHEY and CDR2 SVGEGT. Trimming stripped 2 bases from V and 4 bases from J, with 8 bases between. This CDR3 is 13 amino acids long. CDR3 DNA sequence: TGTGCCAGCAGTTACGGGCCACTAGAGACCCAGTACTTC. This encodes CASSYGPLETQYF.

In its sample, this clonotype was seen a few times. The rearrangement links TRBV20-1 to TRBJ2-1, with TRBD1 matching 8 bases. V was clipped by 5 bases and J by 5 bases; unmatched bases: 8. CDR1 DFQATT and CDR2 SNEGSKA come from the germline V gene (reference sequence). The CDR3 extends over 14 amino acids. CDR3 nucleotide sequence: TGCAGTGCTGGACAGGGATATTGGGACAATGAGCAGTTCTTC. This codes for CSAGQGYWDNEQFF.

This clonotype was seen at least ten times. The J gene is TRBJ2-1, the V gene TRBV7-2; TRBD1 is a possible D gene (5 bases). The CDR3 contains 15 residues. The V and J ends lost 5 bases and 8 bases respectively, with 19 bases between them. The germline CDR1 and CDR2 sequences are SGHTA and FQGNSA. The CDR3 loop is CASSPGQPQGYEQFF. The CDR3 coding sequence is TGTGCCAGCAGCCCGGGCCAACCCCAGGGTTATGAGCAGTTCTTC. The complete variable domain, with remaining parts taken from reference TRBV7-2 and TRBJ2-1, reads GAGVSQSPSNKVTEKGKDVELRCDPISGHTALYWYRQSLGQGLEFLIYFQGNSAPDKSGLPSDRFSAERTGGSVSTLTIQRTQQEDSAVYLCASSPGQPQGYEQFFGPGTRLTVL.

This clonotype was counted between two and nine times. CDR3 sequence reads: CASSLSGQEFYEQYF. CDR3 sequence (DNA): TGCGCCAGCAGCTTGTCAGGACAGGAATTCTACGAGCAGTACTTC. This chain links TRBV5-1 with TRBJ2-7; TRBD1 matches 7 bases. V shed 1 base, J shed 3 bases, and the junction held 7 bases outside the gene matches. Germline values: CDR1 SGHRS, CDR2 YFSETQ. The CDR3 is 15 residues long.

This clonotype was counted only a few times. The J gene is TRBJ1-4, the V gene TRBV20-1, with 7 bases fitting TRBD1. Germline CDR1 reads DFQATT; CDR2 reads SNEGSKA (reference sequence). The CDR3 consists of 14 residues. Unmatched junction bases numbered 9, after V lost 4 bases and J lost 7 bases. This CDR3 reads CSAKRQGSGEKLFF. DNA of the CDR3: TGCAGTGCTAAGAGACAGGGTTCGGGTGAAAAACTGTTTTTT.